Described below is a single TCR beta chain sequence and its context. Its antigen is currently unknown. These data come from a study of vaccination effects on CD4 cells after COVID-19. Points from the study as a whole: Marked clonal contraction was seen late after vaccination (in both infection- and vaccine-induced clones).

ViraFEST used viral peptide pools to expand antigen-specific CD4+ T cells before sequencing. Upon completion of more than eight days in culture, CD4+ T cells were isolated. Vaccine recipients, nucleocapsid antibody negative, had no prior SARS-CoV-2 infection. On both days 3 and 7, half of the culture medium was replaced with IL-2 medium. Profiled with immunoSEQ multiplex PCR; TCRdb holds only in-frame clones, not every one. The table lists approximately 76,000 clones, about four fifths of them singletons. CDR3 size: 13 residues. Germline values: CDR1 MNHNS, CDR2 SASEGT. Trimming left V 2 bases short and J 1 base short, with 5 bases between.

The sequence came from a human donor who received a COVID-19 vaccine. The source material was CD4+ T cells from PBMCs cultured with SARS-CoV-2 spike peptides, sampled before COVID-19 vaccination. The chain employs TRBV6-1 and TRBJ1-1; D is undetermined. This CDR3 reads CASSEQPNTEAFF. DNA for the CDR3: TGTGCCAGCAGTGAACAGCCGAACACTGAAGCTTTCTTT.